Listed here are 30 T cell receptor beta chains from one sample, sequenced in a study of post-analysis software for immune sequencing data. Findings and limits, study-wide: Relative to controls, patients had five TRBV segments at higher frequency, with TRBV5-6, TRBV5-1 and TRBV20-1 among these.

The authors incorporated unique molecular identifiers into the TCR beta cDNA libraries. TCRdb ran MiXCR on the PCR reads and lists one entry per CDR3 protein. The profile shows about 760,000 distinct CDR3 sequences, roughly 27% of them singletons. For these TCRs, the target antigens are not known. Specimen: blood. The source of these receptors is a girl aged 5-17 years with multiple sclerosis.

This clonotype was counted only a few times. The J gene is TRBJ1-1, the V gene TRBV21-1; the table's D call, TRBD1, was not checked against the DNA. TRBV21-1 is assigned pseudogene status. The CDR3 loop spans 17 amino acids. The CDR3 nucleotides read TGTGCCAGCAGCAATCGCCCTCGGACAGGGATGAACACTGAAGCTTTCTTT. Residues: CASSNRPRTGMNTEAFF.

The chain uses TRBV21-1 and TRBJ1-4. TRBV21-1 is a pseudogene. The CDR3 totals 13 residues. The CDR3 DNA reads as TGTGCCAGCAGCCGAAATGAGGATGAAAAACTGTTTTTT. It yields the protein CASSRNEDEKLFF.

The genes are TRBV2 and TRBJ1-1; D call uncertain. Germline CDR1 is SNHLY and CDR2 is FYNNEI. Trimming took 7 bases from V and 3 from J, leaving 18 bases between them. The CDR3 contains 15 residues. The CDR3 DNA follows: TGTGCCAGCACCCCTGCGAGAGGGCGAGACACTGAAGCTTTCTTT. It is translated as CASTPARGRDTEAFF.

This clonotype was observed a handful of times. This sequence joins TRBV20-1 and TRBJ1-1; D may be TRBD1 (5 bases). The CDR3 is 14 residues long. Germline assignment: CDR1 DFQATT and CDR2 SNEGSKA (reference sequence). V was shortened by 4 bases and J by 6 bases, with 18 bases between the two germline ends. CDR3 residues: CSATAGGGRAEAFF. The CDR3 bases are TGCAGTGCTACCGCGGGGGGAGGAAGGGCTGAAGCTTTCTTT.

This clonotype has a handful of counts. The J gene is TRBJ1-5, the V gene TRBV20-1; 7 bases are shared with TRBD1. This CDR3 has 15 residues. Trimming took 6 bases from V and 5 from J; bases not matched to a gene: 13. Germline-derived CDR1 and CDR2 are DFQATT and SNEGSKA (reference sequence). CDR3 bases: TGCAGTGCCGGAGGTGCCAGGGGGGAACATCAGCCCCAGCATTTT. Amino acid sequence: CSAGGARGEHQPQHF.

V gene TRBV12-3 or TRBV12-4 combines with J gene TRBJ1-2; D call uncertain. This CDR3 comprises 12 residues. V shed 3 bases and J shed 4 bases, with 6 bases lying between them. CDR3 protein: CASSFPSYGYTF. DNA of the CDR3: TGTGCCAGCAGTTTTCCCAGCTATGGCTACACCTTC.

This clonotype was counted a few times. This chain uses TRBV5-5 with TRBJ2-5; weak D call: TRBD1 (6 bases). Germline CDR1 SGHKS, CDR2 YYEKEE (reference sequence). V was pared by 4 bases and J by 5 bases, with 18 bases between. This CDR3 region has 15 residues. Here the CDR3 reads CASSESNREWETQYF. CDR3 nucleotide sequence: TGTGCCAGCAGCGAGTCAAACAGGGAGTGGGAGACCCAGTACTTC.

The CDR3 nucleotides read TGTGCCAGCAGTGGATGGACGGATGAGCAGTTCTTC. This encodes CASSGWTDEQFF. The chain has TRBV6-2 or TRBV6-3 and TRBJ2-1; D ambiguous. V was pared by 5 bases and J by 8 bases, with 10 bases between. In germline, CDR1 is MNHEY, CDR2 SVGEGT. The CDR3 totals 12 residues.

This chain connects TRBV4-3 to TRBJ1-4; D is perhaps TRBD1 (5 bases). CDR3 length equals 16 residues. The germline V gene encodes CDR1 LGHNA and CDR2 YSLEER. V lost 0 bases, J lost 8 bases, and 16 bases lay in between. The CDR3, as DNA: TGCGCCAGCAGCCAAGACCGAGCAGGGTCTAGGGAAAAACTGTTTTTT. Amino acids: CASSQDRAGSREKLFF.

This clonotype was counted a single time. The rearrangement joins TRBV20-1 to TRBJ2-3, with no clear D. Germline CDR1 and CDR2: DFQATT and SNEGSKA (reference sequence). This CDR3 has 13 amino acids. V gave up 5 bases and J gave up 0 bases, with 9 bases separating them. The CDR3 region is CSASSTSTDTQYF. The CDR3 nucleotides read TGCAGTGCTTCCAGCACTAGCACAGATACGCAGTATTTT.

In its sample, this clonotype was seen a few times. The chain is built from TRBV4-3 and TRBJ2-7; TRBD2 is a possible D gene (6 bases). Germline CDR1 reads LGHNA; CDR2 reads YSLEER. V was shortened by 5 bases and J by 0 bases, with 17 bases between the two germline ends. CDR3 length: 16 amino acids. CDR3 protein: CASSEGRLPSSYEQYF. As DNA, the CDR3 is TGCGCCAGCAGCGAAGGGAGGTTGCCCAGCTCCTACGAGCAGTACTTC.

The chain has TRBV3-1 and TRBJ2-1, with D hard to call. V lost 0 bases, J lost 8 bases, and 8 bases lay in between. The CDR3 runs 13 residues. Looked up from germline, CDR1 is LGHDT and CDR2 is YNNKEL (reference sequence). The CDR3 loop is CASSQESSDEQFF. In DNA form, the CDR3 reads TGTGCCAGCAGCCAAGAGTCGAGCGATGAGCAGTTCTTC.

The rearrangement links TRBV20-1 to TRBJ2-1; 9 positions agree with TRBD2. The CDR3 covers 16 residues. Germline V lookup: CDR1 DFQATT, CDR2 SNEGSKA (reference sequence). V gave up 0 bases and J gave up 9 bases; unmatched junction bases: 12. The CDR3 DNA reads as TGCAGTGCTAGAGATAATTGGCGGGGGGGCTTTGGTGAGCAGTTCTTC. Amino acids: CSARDNWRGGFGEQFF.

This clonotype was detected only a few times. V is TRBV7-2 and J is TRBJ1-5; D is possibly TRBD1 (5 bases). CDR3 length: 16 amino acids. Between the trimmed V and J ends, which lost 3 bases and 2 bases, there was a span of 14 bases. Germline V lookup: CDR1 SGHTA, CDR2 FQGNSA. The CDR3 loop is CASSFVGGGGNQPQHF. CDR3 coding DNA: TGTGCCAGCAGCTTCGTCGGGGGTGGGGGCAATCAGCCCCAGCATTTT.

This CDR3 is CASSRRQGERGNTEAFF. DNA for the CDR3: TGCGCCAGCAGCCGCAGACAGGGAGAAAGAGGGAACACTGAAGCTTTCTTT. The chain carries TRBV4-1 and TRBJ1-1; TRBD1 aligns across 7 bases. Looked up from germline, CDR1 is MGHRA and CDR2 is YSYEKL. CDR3 length: 17 residues. V shed 4 bases and J 1 base; nucleotides not matched to a gene: 12.

This clonotype was observed a few times. The J gene is TRBJ2-1, the V gene TRBV5-1; tentative D call: TRBD2 (6 bases). CDR3 length: 14 amino acids. V lost 10 bases and J lost 2, with 16 bases in between. Germline CDR1 and CDR2: SGHRS and YFSETQ. The CDR3 sequence is CASGLPSAYNEQFF. In DNA form, the CDR3 reads TGCGCCTCCGGACTCCCTAGCGCCTACAATGAGCAGTTCTTC.

In its sample, this clonotype was seen once. This chain connects TRBV10-3 to TRBJ2-5; D possibly corresponds to TRBD2 (5 bases). V lost 2 bases and J 2 bases, leaving 21 bases between the germline ends. The CDR3 length is 18 residues. Germline CDR1 is ENHRY and CDR2 is SYGVKD. The CDR3 DNA is TGTGCCATCAGTGAGGGGCTAGCAGTAAGGTTGGAACAAGAGACCCAGTACTTC. Translating gives CAISEGLAVRLEQETQYF.

The table lists this clonotype with many counts. The V and J genes are TRBV9 and TRBJ2-7; possibly TRBD1 for D (6 bases). CDR3 length equals 15 residues. CDR1 is SGDLS, CDR2 YYNGEE, per germline. V gave up 0 bases and J gave up 4 bases, with 14 bases separating them. The DNA of the CDR3 is TGTGCCAGCAGCGTAGGAACTCAGGGGCGATACGAGCAGTACTTC. Its translation is CASSVGTQGRYEQYF.

Note on this clonotype: A much larger clone lies a single base off, so this may be a read error. The chain recombines TRBV10-3 with TRBJ2-7, with D perhaps assigned TRBD1 or TRBD2 (7 bases each). V was clipped by 4 bases and J by 5 bases, with 9 bases between them. From germline, CDR1 is ENHRY and CDR2 SYGVKD. This CDR3 contains 12 residues. The CDR3 DNA is TGTGCCATCAGTGCAGGGGGGGACGAGCAGTACTTC. Translating it yields CAISAGGDEQYF.

This clonotype was counted ten times or more. The chain employs TRBV12-3 or TRBV12-4 and TRBJ1-2; no firm D call. Trimming removed 10 bases from V and 3 bases from J, with 12 bases in between. The CDR3 has 12 residues. CDR3 sequence (DNA): TGTGCCACCACCGCCGGGGACTATGGCTACACCTTC. This translates into CATTAGDYGYTF.

This clonotype was seen only once. The rearrangement uses TRBV7-9 and TRBJ1-1, with 7 bases lining up with TRBD1. V shed 11 bases, J shed 4 bases, and the junction held 4 bases outside the gene matches. CDR1 and CDR2 (germline): SEHNR, FQNEAQ (reference sequence). The CDR3 loop spans 11 amino acids. The DNA for the CDR3 is TGTGCCGGACAGGACGTCACTGAAGCTTTCTTT. Protein: CAGQDVTEAFF.

This rearrangement joins TRBV28 to TRBJ1-2; D is uncertain. The CDR3 runs to 12 residues. Trimming pared 3 bases from V and 4 bases from J, leaving 6 bases between. Germline values: CDR1 MDHEN, CDR2 SYDVKM. This chain's CDR3 is CASSFRVYGYTF. DNA for the CDR3: TGTGCCAGCAGTTTTAGGGTCTATGGCTACACCTTC.

There are many counts of this clonotype. V and J are TRBV29-1 and TRBJ2-7; no firm D call. From germline, CDR1 is SQVTM and CDR2 ANQGSEA. Trimming removed 1 base at V and 4 bases at J, with 5 bases between. The CDR3 is 11 amino acids. CDR3 DNA sequence: TGCAGCGTTGAAGGAGGTTACGAGCAGTACTTC. Its protein product is CSVEGGYEQYF.

The V gene is TRBV10-3, the J gene TRBJ2-3, with 10 bases identical to TRBD2. V lost 6 bases and J lost 0; bases outside the gene matches: 6. There are 16 residues in the CDR3. Germline V gives CDR1 ENHRY, CDR2 SYGVKD. The CDR3 here is CAIRDLAGASTDTQYF. Here the CDR3 DNA reads TGTGCCATCAGGGACCTAGCGGGGGCAAGCACAGATACGCAGTATTTT.

This clonotype was counted a few times. V is TRBV20-1 and J is TRBJ1-2, with D unresolved. Germline V gene sequence: CDR1 DFQATT, CDR2 SNEGSKA (reference sequence). Trimming left V 0 bases short and J 3 bases short, with 11 bases between. The CDR3 has 14 amino acids. This chain's CDR3 is CSARDQVGYYGYTF. The CDR3 nucleotides read TGCAGTGCTAGAGATCAGGTCGGCTACTATGGCTACACCTTC.

The CDR3, as DNA: TGTGCCAACAGCTACCTAAGTCGCCCGGCCACCTATGGCTACACCTTC. It codes for CANSYLSRPATYGYTF. V and J are TRBV6-7 and TRBJ1-2, with no clear D. TRBV6-7 is an ORF, and what it does is uncertain. The germline V and J ends were trimmed by 10 bases and 4 bases, with 25 bases remaining between them. The CDR3 covers 16 residues.

This clonotype was observed a handful of times. The J gene is TRBJ2-7, the V gene TRBV6-5, with D tentatively TRBD1 or TRBD2 (5 bases each). The CDR3 covers 14 residues. The V and J ends lost 1 base and 6 bases respectively, with 13 bases between them. The V gene's germline CDR1 is MNHEY and CDR2 SVGAGI. The CDR3 DNA sequence: TGTGCCAGCAGTTACTTTCAGGGACCATCCGAGCAGTACTTC. Encoded protein: CASSYFQGPSEQYF.

As concerns this clonotype: This may be a read error, as it is one base from a much larger clone. V usage is TRBV7-2 and J usage is TRBJ2-7; a weak D match, TRBD2 (5 bases). The CDR3 is 15 residues long. V was clipped by 0 bases and J by 2 bases, with 11 bases between them. Germline V CDR1 and CDR2: SGHTA, FQGNSA. The CDR3 nucleotides are TGTGCCAGCAGCTTAGCCCCGGTCGGGGCCTACGAGCAGTACTTC. Translation: CASSLAPVGAYEQYF.

Only a few counts were recorded for this clonotype. CDR3 sequence reads: CSAPPGQGVYGYTF. The CDR3 coding sequence is TGCAGTGCCCCCCCCGGACAGGGGGTTTATGGCTACACCTTC. This chain uses TRBV20-1 with TRBJ1-2; 10 bases agree with TRBD1. The CDR3 totals 14 residues. Germline trimming cut 6 bases from V and 5 bases from J; bases unmatched to any gene: 9. Per germline, CDR1 DFQATT and CDR2 SNEGSKA (reference sequence).

Here the CDR3 reads CASSPNLGGRGEQYF. The CDR3 DNA follows: TGTGCCAGCAGCCCGAACCTAGGTGGGAGAGGGGAGCAGTACTTC. The chain joins TRBV6-5 to TRBJ2-5; D might be TRBD1 or TRBD2, each matching 5 bases. V dropped 6 bases and J dropped 11 bases, with 25 bases sitting between them. Germline loops: CDR1 MNHEY, CDR2 SVGAGI. This CDR3 contains 15 residues.